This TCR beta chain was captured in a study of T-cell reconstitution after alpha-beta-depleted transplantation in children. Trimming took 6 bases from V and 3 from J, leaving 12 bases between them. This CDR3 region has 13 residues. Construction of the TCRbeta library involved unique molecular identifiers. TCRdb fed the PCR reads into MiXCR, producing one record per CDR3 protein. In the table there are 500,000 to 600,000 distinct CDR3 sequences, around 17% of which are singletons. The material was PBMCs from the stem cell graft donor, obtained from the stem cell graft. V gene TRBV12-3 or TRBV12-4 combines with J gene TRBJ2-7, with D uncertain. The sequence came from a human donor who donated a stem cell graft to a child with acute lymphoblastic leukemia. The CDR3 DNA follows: TGTGCCAGCAGCCTTACTACAGACTACGAGCAGTACTTC. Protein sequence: CASSLTTDYEQYF.